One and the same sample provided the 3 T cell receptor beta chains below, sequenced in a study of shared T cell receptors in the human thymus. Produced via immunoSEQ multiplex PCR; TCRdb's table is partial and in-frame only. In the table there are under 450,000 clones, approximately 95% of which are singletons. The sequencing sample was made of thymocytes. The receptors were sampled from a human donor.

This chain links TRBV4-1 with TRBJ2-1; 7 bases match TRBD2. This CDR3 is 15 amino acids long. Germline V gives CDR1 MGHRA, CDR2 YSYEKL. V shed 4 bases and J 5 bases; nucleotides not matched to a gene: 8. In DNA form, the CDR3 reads TGCGCCAGCAGCCTTACGGGAGCGGGGCACAATGAGCAGTTCTTC. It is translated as CASSLTGAGHNEQFF.

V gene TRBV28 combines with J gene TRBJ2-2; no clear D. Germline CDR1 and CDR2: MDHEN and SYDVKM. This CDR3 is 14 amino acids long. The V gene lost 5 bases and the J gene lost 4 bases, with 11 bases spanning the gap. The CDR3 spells CASSNLGSTGELFF. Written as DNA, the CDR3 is TGTGCCAGCAGTAATCTAGGTTCCACCGGGGAGCTGTTTTTT.

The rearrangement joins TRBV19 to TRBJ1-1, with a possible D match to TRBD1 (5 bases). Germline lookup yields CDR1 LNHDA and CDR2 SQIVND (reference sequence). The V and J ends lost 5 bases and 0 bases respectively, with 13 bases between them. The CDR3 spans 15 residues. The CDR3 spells CASSWGDGLNTEAFF. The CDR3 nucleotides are TGTGCCAGTAGTTGGGGCGACGGACTGAACACTGAAGCTTTCTTT.